A selection of T cell receptor beta chains follows, all from one sample in a study of spatial heterogeneity in lung cancer. TCRdb reprocessed the 5' RACE reads via MiXCR and lists one record per CDR3 protein. The top ten clones hold about a sixth of a sample with 40,000 or so distinct CDR3 sequences, 10% of them seen once. The sequencing used PBMCs, collected at follow-up. The receptors were gathered from a female donor with early-stage non-small cell lung cancer. Both conserved end residues are part of each CDR3. D genes are given only for firm matches. Expanded clones get a size class; other rows say once, few or many, or leave the size out.

CDR3aa: CASHPRGTGTDTQYF
CDR3nt: TGTGCCAGCCACCCGCGCGGGACAGGCACAGATACGCAGTATTTT
v_gene: TRBV28
j_gene: TRBJ2-3
d_gene: -
abundance: few

CDR3aa: CASSPLAGVDTGELFF
CDR3nt: TGCGCCAGCAGTCCCCTAGCGGGGGTTGACACCGGGGAGCTGTTTTTT
v_gene: TRBV5-1
j_gene: TRBJ2-2
d_gene: TRBD2
abundance: -

CDR3aa: CSGRQGNQPQHF
CDR3nt: TGCAGTGGACGACAGGGCAATCAGCCCCAGCATTTT
v_gene: TRBV20-1
j_gene: TRBJ1-5
d_gene: -
abundance: -

CDR3aa: CASSNSGGASYEQYF
CDR3nt: TGTGCCAGCAGCAATTCAGGGGGCGCTTCCTACGAGCAGTACTTC
v_gene: TRBV7-9
j_gene: TRBJ2-7
d_gene: TRBD1
abundance: many

CDR3aa: CASSLVGLETQYF
CDR3nt: TGTGCCAGCAGCTTAGTGGGTTTGGAGACCCAGTACTTC
v_gene: TRBV7-9
j_gene: TRBJ2-5
d_gene: -
abundance: many

CDR3aa: CASSRGRDYEQYF
CDR3nt: TGTGCCAGCAGCCGCGGACGGGACTACGAGCAGTACTTC
v_gene: TRBV7-2
j_gene: TRBJ2-7
d_gene: -
abundance: many

CDR3aa: CASSQPVLTGCVHPGELFF
CDR3nt: TGTGCCAGCAGCCAACCCGTTTTGACAGGGTGCGTTCATCCCGGGGAGCTGTTTTTT
v_gene: TRBV14
j_gene: TRBJ2-2
d_gene: TRBD1
abundance: many

CDR3aa: CATHTSGVSYEQYF
CDR3nt: TGTGCCACCCATACTAGCGGCGTTTCCTACGAGCAGTACTTC
v_gene: TRBV2
j_gene: TRBJ2-7
d_gene: TRBD2
abundance: few

CDR3aa: CASSLTGTGKGYEQYF
CDR3nt: TGCGCCAGCAGCTTGACTGGGACAGGGAAGGGCTACGAGCAGTACTTC
v_gene: TRBV5-1
j_gene: TRBJ2-7
d_gene: TRBD1
abundance: few

CDR3aa: CAIGDRANTEAFF
CDR3nt: TGTGCCATCGGTGACAGAGCGAACACTGAAGCTTTCTTT
v_gene: TRBV10-3
j_gene: TRBJ1-1
d_gene: -
abundance: many

CDR3aa: CASGLVPLPGPYSYEQYF
CDR3nt: TGTGCTAGTGGTTTGGTACCACTTCCAGGGCCGTATTCCTACGAGCAGTACTTC
v_gene: TRBV12-5
j_gene: TRBJ2-7
d_gene: -
abundance: many

CDR3aa: CSQLAGAYNEQFF
CDR3nt: TGCAGCCAACTAGCGGGGGCGTACAATGAGCAGTTCTTC
v_gene: TRBV20-1
j_gene: TRBJ2-1
d_gene: TRBD2
abundance: many

CDR3aa: CSVDSETMNTEAFF
CDR3nt: TGCAGCGTCGATTCAGAGACCATGAACACTGAAGCTTTCTTT
v_gene: TRBV29-1
j_gene: TRBJ1-1
d_gene: -
abundance: -

CDR3aa: CASGQSNEKLFF
CDR3nt: TGTGCCAGCGGGCAGAGTAATGAAAAACTGTTTTTT
v_gene: TRBV3-1
j_gene: TRBJ1-4
d_gene: -
abundance: medium-sized

CDR3aa: CASSLPGTPRTDTQYF
CDR3nt: TGTGCCAGCAGCCTCCCCGGGACCCCTAGGACAGATACGCAGTATTTT
v_gene: TRBV7-8
j_gene: TRBJ2-3
d_gene: -
abundance: many

CDR3aa: CASSQGGGVFTQYF
CDR3nt: TGTGCCAGCAGCCAAGGGGGGGGCGTGTTTACGCAGTATTTT
v_gene: TRBV3-1
j_gene: TRBJ2-3
d_gene: -
abundance: -

CDR3aa: CASSLIGGGNTEAFF
CDR3nt: TGTGCCAGCAGTTTAATCGGAGGGGGGAACACTGAAGCTTTCTTT
v_gene: TRBV28
j_gene: TRBJ1-1
d_gene: -
abundance: many

CDR3aa: CASSLHPPNQTSLQETQYF
CDR3nt: TGTGCCAGCAGCCTACATCCCCCCAATCAGACTAGCCTCCAAGAGACCCAGTACTTC
v_gene: TRBV11-2
j_gene: TRBJ2-5
d_gene: TRBD2
abundance: few

CDR3aa: CASSLLPSQETQYF
CDR3nt: TGTGCCAGCAGCTTACTTCCCAGTCAAGAGACCCAGTACTTC
v_gene: TRBV7-7
j_gene: TRBJ2-5
d_gene: -
abundance: many

CDR3aa: CATGQEVTDTQYF
CDR3nt: TGTGCCACCGGGCAGGAGGTCACAGATACGCAGTATTTT
v_gene: TRBV24-1
j_gene: TRBJ2-3
d_gene: -
abundance: many

CDR3aa: CASSAFRGPGGNTGELFF
CDR3nt: TGTGCCAGCAGCGCGTTCCGGGGCCCCGGCGGTAACACCGGGGAGCTGTTTTTT
v_gene: TRBV28
j_gene: TRBJ2-2
d_gene: -
abundance: few

CDR3aa: CASSPGSRRAFF
CDR3nt: TGTGCCAGCAGCCCAGGGTCCCGTCGGGCTTTCTTT
v_gene: TRBV11-2
j_gene: TRBJ1-1
d_gene: -
abundance: -

CDR3aa: CASSYPPRGSNEQFF
CDR3nt: TGTGCCAGCAGTTATCCGCCCCGGGGGTCCAATGAGCAGTTCTTC
v_gene: TRBV6-2/TRBV6-3
j_gene: TRBJ2-1
d_gene: -
abundance: -

CDR3aa: CASSPGSSYEQYF
CDR3nt: TGTGCCAGCAGCCCCGGGAGCTCCTACGAGCAGTACTTC
v_gene: TRBV28
j_gene: TRBJ2-7
d_gene: -
abundance: many

CDR3aa: CASLNTQGYGELFF
CDR3nt: TGTGCCAGCCTCAACACACAGGGATACGGGGAGCTGTTTTTT
v_gene: TRBV28
j_gene: TRBJ2-2
d_gene: -
abundance: few

CDR3aa: CSVAASPGEWGEKLFF
CDR3nt: TGCAGCGTTGCTGCCTCTCCAGGGGAGTGGGGTGAAAAACTGTTTTTT
v_gene: TRBV29-1
j_gene: TRBJ1-4
d_gene: -
abundance: few

CDR3aa: CASSHLGQGRDYGYTF
CDR3nt: TGCGCCAGCAGCCATTTGGGACAGGGACGTGATTATGGCTACACCTTC
v_gene: TRBV4-1
j_gene: TRBJ1-2
d_gene: TRBD1
abundance: -

CDR3aa: CASSLAGGNSQPQHF
CDR3nt: TGCGCCAGCAGCTTGGCCGGGGGGAACAGTCAGCCCCAGCATTTT
v_gene: TRBV5-1
j_gene: TRBJ1-5
d_gene: -
abundance: many

CDR3aa: CSVEDRDGLYGYTF
CDR3nt: TGCAGCGTTGAAGATCGGGACGGACTCTATGGCTACACCTTC
v_gene: TRBV29-1
j_gene: TRBJ1-2
d_gene: -
abundance: -

CDR3aa: CASSFSWGGRRTGELFF
CDR3nt: TGTGCCAGCAGTTTCTCGTGGGGCGGGAGAAGGACCGGGGAGCTGTTTTTT
v_gene: TRBV27
j_gene: TRBJ2-2
d_gene: TRBD2
abundance: -

CDR3aa: CASSAGQGGRTQYF
CDR3nt: TGTGCCAGCAGCGCGGGACAGGGGGGGCGGACCCAGTACTTC
v_gene: TRBV9
j_gene: TRBJ2-5
d_gene: TRBD1
abundance: -

CDR3aa: CASSRDSSTDTQYF
CDR3nt: TGTGCCAGCAGCCGGGACTCTAGCACAGATACGCAGTATTTT
v_gene: TRBV2
j_gene: TRBJ2-3
d_gene: -
abundance: many

CDR3aa: CASSFQDEQFF
CDR3nt: TGTGCCAGCAGTTTTCAGGATGAGCAGTTCTTC
v_gene: TRBV28
j_gene: TRBJ2-1
d_gene: -
abundance: many

CDR3aa: CSVVFGTSSYNEQFF
CDR3nt: TGCAGCGTTGTTTTCGGCACGAGCTCCTACAATGAGCAGTTCTTC
v_gene: TRBV29-1
j_gene: TRBJ2-1
d_gene: -
abundance: many

CDR3aa: CAWRGTGESLLHF
CDR3nt: TGTGCCTGGAGGGGGACAGGGGAATCACTACTCCACTTT
v_gene: TRBV30
j_gene: TRBJ1-6
d_gene: TRBD1
abundance: many

CDR3aa: CASSQRRLAGERYNEQFF
CDR3nt: TGTGCCAGCAGCCAACGCCGACTAGCGGGGGAACGATACAATGAGCAGTTCTTC
v_gene: TRBV3-1
j_gene: TRBJ2-1
d_gene: TRBD2
abundance: -

CDR3aa: CSAPSDANYGYTF
CDR3nt: TGCAGTGCCCCGTCAGACGCTAACTATGGCTACACCTTC
v_gene: TRBV20-1
j_gene: TRBJ1-2
d_gene: -
abundance: few

CDR3aa: CASSPHGTTFYEQYF
CDR3nt: TGTGCCAGCAGCCCTCACGGGACTACTTTCTACGAGCAGTACTTC
v_gene: TRBV5-6
j_gene: TRBJ2-7
d_gene: TRBD2
abundance: many

CDR3aa: CASITASYTEAFF
CDR3nt: TGTGCCAGCATAACAGCCTCTTACACTGAAGCTTTCTTT
v_gene: TRBV12-3/TRBV12-4
j_gene: TRBJ1-1
d_gene: -
abundance: many

CDR3aa: CASSLTGGLAARVETQYF
CDR3nt: TGTGCCAGCAGCTTGACCGGGGGACTAGCGGCCCGAGTAGAGACCCAGTACTTC
v_gene: TRBV11-2
j_gene: TRBJ2-5
d_gene: TRBD2
abundance: -

CDR3aa: CASSLSSGSTDTQYF
CDR3nt: TGTGCCAGCAGTTTATCTAGCGGGAGCACAGATACGCAGTATTTT
v_gene: TRBV28
j_gene: TRBJ2-3
d_gene: TRBD2
abundance: many

CDR3aa: CASSPVVGQGANTEAFF
CDR3nt: TGTGCCAGCAGCCCCGTTGTAGGACAGGGGGCGAACACTGAAGCTTTCTTT
v_gene: TRBV7-2
j_gene: TRBJ1-1
d_gene: TRBD1
abundance: -

CDR3aa: CASSLLTSGETQYF
CDR3nt: TGTGCCAGCAGCTTATTGACTAGCGGAGAGACCCAGTACTTC
v_gene: TRBV7-9
j_gene: TRBJ2-5
d_gene: TRBD2
abundance: few

CDR3aa: CASSPYESSPDTQYF
CDR3nt: TGTGCCAGCAGTCCCTATGAGAGTAGCCCAGATACGCAGTATTTT
v_gene: TRBV12-3/TRBV12-4
j_gene: TRBJ2-3
d_gene: -
abundance: many

CDR3aa: CASSPPRGNPYEQYF
CDR3nt: TGTGCCAGCAGCCCCCCACGTGGGAACCCCTACGAGCAGTACTTC
v_gene: TRBV7-9
j_gene: TRBJ2-7
d_gene: -
abundance: few

CDR3aa: CASSLRGGPYNEQFF
CDR3nt: TGTGCCAGCAGTCTTCGCGGGGGGCCCTACAATGAGCAGTTCTTC
v_gene: TRBV13
j_gene: TRBJ2-1
d_gene: TRBD2
abundance: few

CDR3aa: CSAARENQPQHF
CDR3nt: TGCAGTGCTGCACGGGAAAATCAGCCCCAGCATTTT
v_gene: TRBV20-1
j_gene: TRBJ1-5
d_gene: -
abundance: -